The 25 T cell receptor beta chains below come from one sample, sequenced in a study of PD-1 blockade in classical Hodgkin lymphoma. All patients relapsed after autologous stem cell transplantation, and brentuximab vedotin exposure varied. Profiled with immunoSEQ multiplex PCR; TCRdb holds only in-frame clones, not every one. The sample has roughly 140,000 clones; nearly 80% are singletons. Sequencing was performed on peripheral blood mononuclear cells (PBMCs), taken before the second cycle of nivolumab. The receptors shown here come from a human donor with classical Hodgkin lymphoma.

V and J are TRBV4-1 and TRBJ2-1; 12 bases map to TRBD2. CDR1 is MGHRA and CDR2 is YSYEKL in the germline V gene. The CDR3 is 16 residues long. The junction had 10 bases not matched to a gene; V was cut back by 4 bases and J by 9 bases. CDR3 in DNA: TGCGCCAGCAGCCGAGAACCTAGCGGGGGGGCGGCTGAGCAGTTCTTC. Translated, it gives CASSREPSGGAAEQFF.

The chain recombines TRBV19 with TRBJ2-7; the D gene could be TRBD1 or TRBD2 (6 bases each). Germline CDR1 and CDR2: LNHDA and SQIVND (reference sequence). The CDR3 runs 14 residues. V was trimmed by 5 bases and J by 2 bases, leaving 13 bases between them. For the CDR3, the DNA is TGTGCCAGTAGTTTCCGAAGGGGGGCCTACGAGCAGTACTTC. It yields the protein CASSFRRGAYEQYF.

A few counts support this clone. The V and J genes are TRBV19 and TRBJ1-2; D call uncertain. Germline assignment: CDR1 LNHDA and CDR2 SQIVND (reference sequence). Trimming took off 6 bases at V and 0 bases at J, with 11 bases between the two ends. This CDR3 comprises 14 residues. The CDR3 protein is CASSAVQANYGYTF. For the CDR3, the DNA is TGTGCCAGTAGCGCAGTCCAAGCTAACTATGGCTACACCTTC.

The V call is TRBV6-5, the J call TRBJ1-2; unclear D gene. The germline V gene encodes CDR1 MNHEY and CDR2 SVGAGI. V was shortened by 7 bases and J by 2 bases, with 8 bases between the two germline ends. The CDR3 runs 12 residues. The CDR3 nucleotides read TGTGCCAGCAAAGGCCACAACTATGGCTACACCTTC. As protein: CASKGHNYGYTF.

This chain joins TRBV11-2 and TRBJ2-7; 8 positions agree with TRBD2. Germline V gives CDR1 SGHAT, CDR2 FQNNGV. V was pared by 4 bases and J by 5 bases, with 7 bases of the junction left unmatched. This CDR3 spans 14 amino acids. The CDR3 reads CASSWGTSLDEQYF. DNA of the CDR3: TGTGCCAGCAGCTGGGGGACTAGTCTCGACGAGCAGTACTTC.

This chain uses TRBV9 with TRBJ2-3; the D call may be TRBD1 or TRBD2 (5 bases each). CDR1 is SGDLS and CDR2 is YYNGEE in the germline V gene. Trimming took off 0 bases at V and 9 bases at J, with 14 bases between the two ends. The CDR3 runs 14 residues. The chain's CDR3 is CASSVGASRETQYF. In DNA form, the CDR3 reads TGTGCCAGCAGCGTAGGGGCTAGCAGGGAGACGCAGTATTTT.

In this sample, this clone turned up once. This chain links TRBV19 with TRBJ2-5, with D maybe TRBD1 (5 bases). The V gene's germline CDR1 is LNHDA and CDR2 SQIVND (reference sequence). The V end lost 4 bases, the J end lost 5 bases, and 14 bases lay between the germline ends. CDR3 size: 14 residues. The CDR3 here is CASSRTRYVETQYF. CDR3 DNA: TGTGCCAGTAGTAGGACAAGATATGTGGAGACCCAGTACTTC.

The chain couples TRBV5-6 to TRBJ2-3; D uncertain. Between the trimmed V and J ends, which lost 6 bases and 0 bases, there was a span of 23 bases. Germline CDR1 is SGHDT and CDR2 is YYEEEE. This CDR3 is built from 18 residues. CDR3 residues: CASTSQGIWATSTDTQYF. CDR3 nucleotide sequence: TGTGCCAGCACTTCCCAAGGGATATGGGCGACTAGCACAGATACGCAGTATTTT.

V usage is TRBV28 and J usage is TRBJ2-4, with D hard to call. Germline V gene data show CDR1 as MDHEN and CDR2 as SYDVKM. V was trimmed by 3 bases and J by 13 bases, leaving 13 bases between them. The CDR3 is made up of 12 amino acids. CDR3 bases: TGTGCCAGCAGTTTGGCGCAGCTAAAACAGTACTTC. Translating it yields CASSLAQLKQYF.

With respect to this clone: The sample holds other DNA sequences that translate to the same CDR3. V usage is TRBV27 and J usage is TRBJ2-3; D not resolved. Trimming removed 7 bases from V and 0 bases from J, with 8 bases in between. The CDR3 sequence is 13 residues long. CDR1 and CDR2 (germline): MNHEY, SMNVEV (reference sequence). CDR3 sequence: CASKGSSTDTQYF. DNA of the CDR3: TGTGCCAGCAAAGGCTCGAGCACAGATACGCAGTATTTT.

The chain has TRBV7-9 and TRBJ1-2; D ambiguous. This CDR3 region has 14 residues. The V and J ends lost 1 base and 4 bases respectively, with 10 bases between them. Germline assignment: CDR1 SEHNR and CDR2 FQNEAQ (reference sequence). The CDR3 reads CASSLVVNVYGYTF. The CDR3 DNA reads TGTGCCAGCAGCTTAGTGGTAAATGTCTATGGCTACACCTTC.

The V and J genes are TRBV6-1 and TRBJ2-7; TRBD2 matches at 11 bases. The ends lost 4 bases at V and 3 bases at J; junction bases unmatched: 17. Germline V gives CDR1 MNHNS, CDR2 SASEGT. This CDR3 has 19 residues. The CDR3 DNA reads TGTGCCAGCAGTGGCTCCGGGACAGGGAGGACTAGCGGGCACTACGAGCAGTACTTC. As protein: CASSGSGTGRTSGHYEQYF.

The chain employs TRBV6-5 and TRBJ1-1; TRBD1 might be the D (5 bases). CDR1 MNHEY and CDR2 SVGAGI come from the germline V gene. Between the trimmed V and J ends, which lost 6 bases and 0 bases, there was a span of 8 bases. The CDR3 covers 13 residues. The CDR3 DNA reads as TGTGCCAGCAGCCGGACAATGAACACTGAAGCTTTCTTT. It yields the protein CASSRTMNTEAFF.

V is TRBV5-4 and J is TRBJ2-2; 7 nucleotides match TRBD2. Germline V gives CDR1 SGHNT, CDR2 YYREEE (reference sequence). The CDR3 has 15 residues. J lost 2 bases, V lost 7 bases, and 8 bases had no gene match. The CDR3 here is CASSSGGSNTGELFF. CDR3 DNA: TGTGCCAGCTCCTCGGGCGGGAGTAACACCGGGGAGCTGTTTTTT. The whole variable domain, filled in from reference TRBV5-4 and TRBJ2-2, reads ETGVTQSPTHLIKTRGQQVTLRCSSQSGHNTVSWYQQALGQGPQFIFQYYREEENGRGNFPPRFSGLQFPNYSSELNVNALELDDSALYLCASSSGGSNTGELFFGEGSRLTVL.

This sequence joins TRBV6-5 and TRBJ2-7, with D tentatively TRBD2 (5 bases). Between the trimmed V and J ends, which lost 5 bases and 7 bases, there was a span of 18 bases. The CDR3 sequence is 14 residues long. Germline V CDR1 and CDR2: MNHEY, SVGAGI. The CDR3 sequence is CASSLLSSWDEQYF. CDR3 DNA: TGTGCCAGCAGTCTTCTCTCTAGCTGGGATGAGCAGTACTTC.

CDR3 amino acids: CASSRGTRGTDTQYF. In nucleotides, the CDR3 is TGTGCCAGCAGTAGGGGGACAAGGGGAACAGATACGCAGTATTTT. This chain joins TRBV21-1 and TRBJ2-3; TRBD1 is the table's D call and was not checked against the DNA. TRBV21-1 is flagged as a pseudogene. The CDR3 has 15 amino acids.

The J gene is TRBJ1-1, the V gene TRBV13; TRBD1 matches at 7 bases. Germline assignment: CDR1 PRHDT and CDR2 FYEKMQ (reference sequence). This CDR3 has 14 residues. J was trimmed by 5 bases and V by 5 bases; bases with no gene match: 8. The CDR3 reads CASSLGQARTEAFF. The CDR3 nucleotides read TGTGCCAGCAGCCTCGGACAGGCGCGGACTGAAGCTTTCTTT.

V and J are TRBV7-9 and TRBJ1-2, with TRBD1 identical over 8 bases. The CDR3 totals 15 residues. Germline trimming cut 5 bases from V and 4 bases from J; bases unmatched to any gene: 9. Germline assignment: CDR1 SEHNR and CDR2 FQNEAQ (reference sequence). Here the CDR3 DNA reads TGTGCCAGCAGCGACCGCGACAGGGGCGCCTATGGCTACACCTTC. Its protein is CASSDRDRGAYGYTF. Filled out from reference TRBV7-9 and TRBJ1-2, the complete variable domain reads DTGVSQNPRHKITKRGQNVTFRCDPISEHNRLYWYRQTLGQGPEFLTYFQNEAQLEKSRLLSDRFSAERPKGSFSTLEIQRTEQGDSAMYLCASSDRDRGAYGYTFGSGTRLTVV.

This clone was detected a few times. The chain couples TRBV6-5 to TRBJ2-1, with D hard to call. The CDR3 consists of 12 residues. CDR1 MNHEY and CDR2 SVGAGI come from the germline V gene. The V gene lost 6 bases and the J gene lost 4 bases, with 7 bases spanning the gap. CDR3 in DNA: TGTGCCAGCAGCGAGAGGTACAATGAGCAGTTCTTC. Residues: CASSERYNEQFF.

This clone was observed a single time. The chain joins TRBV9 to TRBJ1-3, with D unresolved. The V gene's germline CDR1 is SGDLS and CDR2 YYNGEE. The V end lost 4 bases, the J end lost 0 bases, and 23 bases lay between the germline ends. This CDR3 comprises 19 residues. CDR3 in amino acids: CASSPQVDTALISGNTIYF. The CDR3 region has the DNA TGTGCCAGCAGCCCCCAGGTTGATACAGCCCTCATCTCTGGAAACACCATATATTTT.

Comment on this clone: An end of the junction differs from the germline gene, which may be a read error. The rearrangement uses TRBV5-1 and TRBJ1-1, with D unresolved. CDR1 and CDR2 (germline): SGHRS, YFSETQ. This CDR3 has 13 residues. The CDR3 bases are TGCGCCAGCAGCTTGGACCCCCTCGATCGGGGTTCGTTT. As protein: CASSLDPLDRGSF.

The sample holds a few counts of this clone. At the DNA level, this CDR3 is encoded by other sequences in the same sample as well. The chain combines TRBV5-1 with TRBJ2-3; D is perhaps TRBD1 or TRBD2 (5 bases each). V lost 5 bases and J 0 bases, leaving 7 bases between the germline ends. CDR1 is SGHRS and CDR2 is YFSETQ in the germline V gene. The CDR3 spans 13 residues. DNA of the CDR3: TGCGCCAGCAGTTGGGACAGCACAGATACGCAGTATTTT. Encoded protein: CASSWDSTDTQYF.

This chain uses TRBV7-3 with TRBJ2-3; 8 bases match TRBD2. This CDR3 comprises 15 residues. V dropped 3 bases and J dropped 1; count of bases not matched to a gene: 3. CDR1 and CDR2 from the germline V gene are SGHTA and FQGTGA. CDR3 bases: TGTGCCAGCAGCTTTGGCGGGAGGCGCACAGATACGCAGTATTTT. This gives the protein CASSFGGRRTDTQYF.

This sequence joins TRBV12-5 and TRBJ2-5; 10 nucleotides agree with TRBD2. The CDR3 has 13 residues. The junction had 2 bases not matched to a gene; V was cut back by 6 bases and J by 4 bases. The germline CDR1 and CDR2 sequences are LGHNT and FRNRAP. Here the CDR3 reads CASGSGGAETQYF. In DNA form, the CDR3 reads TGTGCTAGTGGGAGCGGGGGGGCAGAGACCCAGTACTTC.

CDR3 nucleotide sequence: TGTGCCAGCAGGCGACTAGCGGGAGGCTTCGTCTACGAGCAGTACTTC. Amino acids: CASRRLAGGFVYEQYF. The chain carries TRBV6-6 and TRBJ2-7, with 13 nucleotides matching TRBD2. V lost 6 bases and J lost 3; bases outside the gene matches: 8. The germline V gene encodes CDR1 MNHNY and CDR2 SVGAGI (reference sequence). The CDR3 runs 16 residues.